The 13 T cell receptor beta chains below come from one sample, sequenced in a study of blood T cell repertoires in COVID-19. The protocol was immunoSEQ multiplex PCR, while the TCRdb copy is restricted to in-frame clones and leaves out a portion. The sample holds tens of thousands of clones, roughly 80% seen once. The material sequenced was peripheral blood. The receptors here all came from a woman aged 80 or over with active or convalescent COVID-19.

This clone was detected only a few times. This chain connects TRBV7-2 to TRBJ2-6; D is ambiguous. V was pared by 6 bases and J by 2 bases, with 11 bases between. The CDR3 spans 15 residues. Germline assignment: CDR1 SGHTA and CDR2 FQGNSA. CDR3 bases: TGTGCCAGCAGACGTACAAGCGCTGGGGCCAACGTCCTGACTTTC. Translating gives CASRRTSAGANVLTF. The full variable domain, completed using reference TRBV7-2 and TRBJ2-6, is GAGVSQSPSNKVTEKGKDVELRCDPISGHTALYWYRQSLGQGLEFLIYFQGNSAPDKSGLPSDRFSAERTGGSVSTLTIQRTQQEDSAVYLCASRRTSAGANVLTFGAGSRLTVL.

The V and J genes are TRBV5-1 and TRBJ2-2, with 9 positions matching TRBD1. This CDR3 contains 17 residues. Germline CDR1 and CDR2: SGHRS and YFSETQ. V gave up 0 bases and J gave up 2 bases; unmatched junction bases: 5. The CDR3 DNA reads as TGCGCCAGCAGCTTGGGCACAGGGGGCTCCAACACCGGGGAGCTGTTTTTT. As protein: CASSLGTGGSNTGELFF. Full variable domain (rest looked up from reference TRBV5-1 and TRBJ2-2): KAGVTQTPRYLIKTRGQQVTLSCSPISGHRSVSWYQQTPGQGLQFLFEYFSETQRNKGNFPGRFSGRQFSNSRSEMNVSTLELGDSALYLCASSLGTGGSNTGELFFGEGSRLTVL.

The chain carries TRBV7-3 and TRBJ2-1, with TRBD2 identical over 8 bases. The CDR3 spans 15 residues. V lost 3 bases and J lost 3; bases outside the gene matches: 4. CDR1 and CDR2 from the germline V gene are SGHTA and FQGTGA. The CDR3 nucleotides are TGTGCCAGCAGCTTCTCCGGGACTAGCTACAATGAGCAGTTCTTC. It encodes CASSFSGTSYNEQFF. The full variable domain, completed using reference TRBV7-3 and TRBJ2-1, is GAGVSQTPSNKVTEKGKYVELRCDPISGHTALYWYRQSLGQGPEFLIYFQGTGAADDSGLPNDRFFAVRPEGSVSTLKIQRTERGDSAVYLCASSFSGTSYNEQFFGPGTRLTVL.

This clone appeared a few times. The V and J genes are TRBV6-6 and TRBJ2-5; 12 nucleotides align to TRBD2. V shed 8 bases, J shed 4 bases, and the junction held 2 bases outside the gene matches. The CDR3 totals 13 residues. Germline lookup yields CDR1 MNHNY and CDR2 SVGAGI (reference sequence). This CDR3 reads CASRLAGAETQYF. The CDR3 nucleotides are TGTGCCAGCCGACTAGCGGGGGCAGAGACCCAGTACTTC.

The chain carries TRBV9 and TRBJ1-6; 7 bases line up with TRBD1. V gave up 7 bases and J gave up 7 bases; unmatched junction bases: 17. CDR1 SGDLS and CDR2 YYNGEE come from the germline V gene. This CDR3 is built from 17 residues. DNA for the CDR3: TGTGCCAGCTCTAGAGGAGTGCGGGGGGACAGCAATTCACCCCTCCACTTT. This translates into CASSRGVRGDSNSPLHF.

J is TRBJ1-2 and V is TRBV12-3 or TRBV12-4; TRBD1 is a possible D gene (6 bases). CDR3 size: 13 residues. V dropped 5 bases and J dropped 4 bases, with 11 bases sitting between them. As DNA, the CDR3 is TGTGCCAGCAGTATACAGGGACCCTATGGCTACACCTTC. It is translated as CASSIQGPYGYTF.

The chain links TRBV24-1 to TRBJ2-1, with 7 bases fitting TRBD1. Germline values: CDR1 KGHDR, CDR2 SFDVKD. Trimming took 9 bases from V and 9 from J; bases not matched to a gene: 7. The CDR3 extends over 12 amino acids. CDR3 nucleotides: TGTGCCACCGCACAGGGGAAAGGTGAGCAGTTCTTC. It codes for CATAQGKGEQFF.

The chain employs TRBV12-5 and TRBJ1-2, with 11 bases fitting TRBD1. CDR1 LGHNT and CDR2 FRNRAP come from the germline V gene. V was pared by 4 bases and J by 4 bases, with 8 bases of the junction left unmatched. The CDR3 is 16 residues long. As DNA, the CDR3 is TGTGCTAGTGGTTCATGGACAGGGGGCACCAGCTATGGCTACACCTTC. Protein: CASGSWTGGTSYGYTF.

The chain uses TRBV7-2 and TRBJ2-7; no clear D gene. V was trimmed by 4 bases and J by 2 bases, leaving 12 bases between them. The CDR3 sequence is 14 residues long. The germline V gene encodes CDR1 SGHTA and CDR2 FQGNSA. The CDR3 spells CASSSVVGAYEQYF. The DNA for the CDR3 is TGTGCCAGCAGCTCCGTGGTGGGCGCCTACGAGCAGTACTTC.

CDR3 nucleotide sequence: TGTGCCAGCAGCGAAAGCGGGACGGGCACAGATACGCAGTATTTT. This gives the protein CASSESGTGTDTQYF. The chain couples TRBV9 to TRBJ2-3; TRBD2 matches 7 bases. Germline V gene lookup returns CDR1 SGDLS and CDR2 YYNGEE. J gave up 1 base and V 3 bases, and 5 bases lay outside the gene matches. CDR3 length: 15 residues.

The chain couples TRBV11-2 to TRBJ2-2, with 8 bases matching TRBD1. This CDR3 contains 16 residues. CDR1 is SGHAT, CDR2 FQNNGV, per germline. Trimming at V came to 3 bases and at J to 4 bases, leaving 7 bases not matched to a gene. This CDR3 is CASSFTLTGGTGELFF. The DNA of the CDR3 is TGTGCCAGCAGCTTTACTCTTACAGGGGGCACCGGGGAGCTGTTTTTT.

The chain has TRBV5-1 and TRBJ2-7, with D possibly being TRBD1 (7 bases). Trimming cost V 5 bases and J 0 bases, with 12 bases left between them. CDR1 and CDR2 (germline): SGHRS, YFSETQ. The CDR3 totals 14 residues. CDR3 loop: CASRPQGGSYEQYF. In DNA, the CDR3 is TGCGCCAGCAGGCCGCAGGGGGGCTCCTACGAGCAGTACTTC.

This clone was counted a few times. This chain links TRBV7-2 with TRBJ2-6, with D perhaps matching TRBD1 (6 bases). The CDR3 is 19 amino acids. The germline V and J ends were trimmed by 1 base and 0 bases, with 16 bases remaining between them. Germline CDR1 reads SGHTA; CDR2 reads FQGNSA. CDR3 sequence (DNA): TGTGCCAGCAGCTTAGGGCCGGGGACATCGTTCTCTGGGGCCAACGTCCTGACTTTC. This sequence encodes CASSLGPGTSFSGANVLTF.